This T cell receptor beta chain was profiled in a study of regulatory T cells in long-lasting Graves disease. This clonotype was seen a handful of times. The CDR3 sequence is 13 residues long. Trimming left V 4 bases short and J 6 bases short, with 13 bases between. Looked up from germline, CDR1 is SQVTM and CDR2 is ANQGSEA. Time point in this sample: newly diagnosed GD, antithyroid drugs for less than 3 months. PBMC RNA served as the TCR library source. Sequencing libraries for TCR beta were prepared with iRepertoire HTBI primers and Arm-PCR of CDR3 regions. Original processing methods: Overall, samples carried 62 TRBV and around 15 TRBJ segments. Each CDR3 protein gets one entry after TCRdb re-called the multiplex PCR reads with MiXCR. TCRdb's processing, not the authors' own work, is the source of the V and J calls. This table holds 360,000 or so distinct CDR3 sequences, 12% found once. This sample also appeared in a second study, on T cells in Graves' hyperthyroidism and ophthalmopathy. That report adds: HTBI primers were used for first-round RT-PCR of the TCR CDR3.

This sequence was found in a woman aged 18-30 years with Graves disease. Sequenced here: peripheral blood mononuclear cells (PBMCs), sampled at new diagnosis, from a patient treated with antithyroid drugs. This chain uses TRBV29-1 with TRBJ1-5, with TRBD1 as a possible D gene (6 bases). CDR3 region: CSVGFGGGQPQHF. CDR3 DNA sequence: TGCAGCGTTGGTTTTGGGGGCGGTCAGCCCCAGCATTTT.